A single sample gave rise to the 10 T cell receptor beta chains below, sequenced in a study of shared clonotypes between healthy human individuals. Generated by immunoSEQ multiplex PCR, the TCRdb table keeps only in-frame clones and is missing some. Of 1 million to 1.3 million clones listed, 75% to 85% are singletons. Sequences were obtained from memory CD4+ T cells from PBMCs. Subset described: CD45RA-negative fraction. The receptors stem from a man in his late teens or twenties in good health. Some clones in this sample may be carry-over from other donors' samples.

This rearrangement joins TRBV2 to TRBJ2-7; 9 bases match TRBD1. The CDR3 contains 13 residues. The germline gives CDR1 SNHLY, CDR2 FYNNEI. The junction had 6 bases not matched to a gene; V was cut back by 8 bases and J by 4 bases. The CDR3 sequence is CASCPGTGYEQYF. DNA for the CDR3: TGTGCCAGCTGTCCCGGGACAGGGTACGAGCAGTACTTC.

This clone was recorded at least ten times. The chain combines TRBV28 with TRBJ2-7; a possible D gene is TRBD2 (5 bases). The V gene's germline CDR1 is MDHEN and CDR2 SYDVKM. The CDR3 has 12 residues. V was cut by 5 bases and J by 6 bases, with 11 bases left in between. The CDR3 region is CASSVGGLEQYF. Written as DNA, the CDR3 is TGTGCCAGCAGTGTGGGCGGACTCGAGCAGTACTTC.

This clone was recorded once. The chain employs TRBV15 and TRBJ2-2; 11 bases fit TRBD1. With 4 bases clipped from V and 9 bases from J, the junction kept 13 bases outside the gene matches. Germline values: CDR1 LNHNV, CDR2 YYDKDF (reference sequence). The CDR3 sequence is 17 residues long. In nucleotides, the CDR3 is TGTGCCACCAGCACCTCCGGGACAGGGGGTTTTTGGCGGGAGCTGTTTTTT. Encoded protein: CATSTSGTGGFWRELFF. Full variable domain (missing parts from reference TRBV15 and TRBJ2-2): DAMVIQNPRYQVTQFGKPVTLSCSQTLNHNVMYWYQQKSSQAPKLLFHYYDKDFNNEADTPDNFQSRRPNTSFCFLDIRSPGLGDTAMYLCATSTSGTGGFWRELFFGEGSRLTVL.

The chain carries TRBV4-1 and TRBJ2-5, with no clear D. The length of the CDR3 is 16 residues. V shed 1 base and J shed 1 base, with 13 bases lying between them. CDR1 and CDR2 from the germline V gene are MGHRA and YSYEKL. Here the CDR3 DNA reads TGCGCCAGCAGCCAAGCCCCGCTAGGGCTCCAAGAGACCCAGTACTTC. This codes for CASSQAPLGLQETQYF.

The rearrangement links TRBV7-2 to TRBJ2-1; D unresolved. CDR1 SGHTA and CDR2 FQGNSA come from the germline V gene. V was trimmed by 3 bases and J by 8 bases, leaving 5 bases between them. The CDR3 has 11 residues. The CDR3 nucleotides read TGTGCCAGCAGCTTGTCCCATGAGCAGTTCTTC. Amino acids: CASSLSHEQFF.

The J gene is TRBJ2-5, the V gene TRBV5-4; 7 nucleotides agree with TRBD1. The V segment lost 3 bases and the J segment 2 bases; nucleotides outside the gene matches: 4. Germline values: CDR1 SGHNT, CDR2 YYREEE (reference sequence). The CDR3 contains 14 residues. CDR3 nucleotide sequence: TGTGCCAGCAGCTCCATGACAGGGCAAGAGACCCAGTACTTC. It specifies CASSSMTGQETQYF.

This clone was seen a single time. The V gene is TRBV18, the J gene TRBJ2-2; D call uncertain. Per germline, CDR1 KGHSH and CDR2 LQKENI. The CDR3 covers 15 residues. The V end lost 6 bases, the J end lost 2 bases, and 13 bases lay between the germline ends. The CDR3 DNA follows: TGTGCCAGCTCCCCTGTCAGGACCAACACCGGGGAGCTGTTTTTT. The encoded protein is CASSPVRTNTGELFF.

The chain links TRBV28 to TRBJ2-7, with no clear D. Germline-derived CDR1 and CDR2 are MDHEN and SYDVKM. The V and J ends lost 6 bases and 4 bases respectively, with 19 bases between them. The CDR3 covers 15 residues. CDR3 residues: CASRPGPGPVYEQYF. DNA for the CDR3: TGTGCCAGCAGGCCCGGTCCAGGCCCGGTATACGAGCAGTACTTC.

The rearrangement joins TRBV28 to TRBJ1-2; D is unclear. Germline V gives CDR1 MDHEN, CDR2 SYDVKM. V lost 6 bases, J lost 1 base, and 9 bases lay in between. This CDR3 contains 13 residues. CDR3 residues: CASSLTDNYGYTF. CDR3 in DNA: TGTGCCAGCAGCTTGACCGATAACTATGGCTACACCTTC.

The chain is built from TRBV5-1 and TRBJ2-7; 10 nucleotides align to TRBD1. V was clipped by 2 bases and J by 4 bases; unmatched bases: 6. Germline V lookup: CDR1 SGHRS, CDR2 YFSETQ. The CDR3 length is 15 residues. For the CDR3, the DNA is TGCGCCAGCAGCTTTACCGGGACAGGGGCGTACGAGCAGTACTTC. This codes for CASSFTGTGAYEQYF. Variable domain in full (rest from reference TRBV5-1 and TRBJ2-7): KAGVTQTPRYLIKTRGQQVTLSCSPISGHRSVSWYQQTPGQGLQFLFEYFSETQRNKGNFPGRFSGRQFSNSRSEMNVSTLELGDSALYLCASSFTGTGAYEQYFGPGTRLTVT.